This record concerns one TCR beta chain sequence. This sample is part of a study of blood T cell repertoires in COVID-19. Germline V gene data show CDR1 as MNHEY and CDR2 as SVGAGI. The length of the CDR3 is 15 residues. The V end was cut by 6 bases, the J end by 7 bases, with 22 bases between. This table comes from immunoSEQ multiplex PCR, and its TCRdb copy is limited to in-frame clones, with some not included. This sample has roughly 200,000 clones; roughly 84% occur once, and the top ten carry 7% to 7.5%. This clonotype was sampled from a man aged 25 to 40 in a cohort exposed to, infected with or recovered from COVID-19 (not recorded which). This chain links TRBV6-5 with TRBJ2-7, with D possibly matching TRBD2 (5 bases). Sequenced material: PBMCs or T cells enriched from blood (not recorded which). CDR3 sequence (DNA): TGTGCCAGCAGAAACCCCGGTCGGACCTCGGGGGAGCAGTACTTC. Encoded protein: CASRNPGRTSGEQYF.